The present TCR beta chain was sequenced within a study of technical replicates of blood from several donors. This CDR3 is 12 amino acids long. Trimming removed 0 bases at V and 11 bases at J, with 13 bases between. Germline V CDR1 and CDR2: GTSNPN, SVGIG (reference sequence). Method: immunoSEQ multiplex PCR; TCRdb's copy keeps in-frame clones and lacks some. The data hold 65,000 to 85,000 clones, with nearly 98% observed a single time. This TCR was recovered from a human donor in good health. Material for sequencing was T cells isolated from PBMCs. The chain carries TRBV30 and TRBJ1-1; no clear D. CDR3: CAWSVPTGWAFF. In DNA form, the CDR3 reads TGTGCCTGGAGTGTACCCACCGGGTGGGCTTTCTTT. The variable domain in full, completed from reference TRBV30 and TRBJ1-1, reads SQTIHQWPATLVQPVGSPLSLECTVEGTSNPNLYWYRQAAGRGLQLLFYSVGIGQISSEVPQNLSASRPQDRQFILSSKKLLLSDSGFYLCAWSVPTGWAFFGQGTRLTVV.